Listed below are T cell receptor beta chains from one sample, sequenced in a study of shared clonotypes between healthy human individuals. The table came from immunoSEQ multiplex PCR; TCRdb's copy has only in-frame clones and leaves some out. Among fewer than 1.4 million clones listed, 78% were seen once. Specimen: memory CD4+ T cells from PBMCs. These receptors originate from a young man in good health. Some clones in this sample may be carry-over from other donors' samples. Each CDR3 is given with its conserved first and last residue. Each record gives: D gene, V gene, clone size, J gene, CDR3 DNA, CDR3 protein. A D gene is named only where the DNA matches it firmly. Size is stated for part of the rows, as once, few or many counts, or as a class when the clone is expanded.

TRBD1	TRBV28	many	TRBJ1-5	TGTGCCAGCCGATTCGGCAGGGGGATGGGACAGCCCCAGCATTTT	CASRFGRGMGQPQHF
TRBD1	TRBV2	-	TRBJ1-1	TGTGCCAGCTTAAACAGGGGGCTTACTGAAGCTTTCTTT	CASLNRGLTEAFF
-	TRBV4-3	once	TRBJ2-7	TGCGCCAGCAGCCAAGATGCAGGCGCCTACGAGCAGTACTTC	CASSQDAGAYEQYF
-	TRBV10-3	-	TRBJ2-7	TGTGCCATCAGAGGCGGATCCACCTACGAGCAGTACTTC	CAIRGGSTYEQYF
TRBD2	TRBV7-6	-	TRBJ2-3	TGTGCCAGCAGCCCCCGACTAGCGGGGACGATGACAGATACGCAGTATTTT	CASSPRLAGTMTDTQYF
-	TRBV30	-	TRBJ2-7	TGTGCCTGGAGGCAGGGGGAGGGCTACGAGCAGTACTTC	CAWRQGEGYEQYF
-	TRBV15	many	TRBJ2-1	TGTGCCACCAGCAGAGGGACTGAGAGTGAGCAGTTCTTC	CATSRGTESEQFF
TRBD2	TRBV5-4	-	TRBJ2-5	TGTGCCAGCAGCTTGGGGCTAGCGGGATTTCAGGAGACCCAGTACTTC	CASSLGLAGFQETQYF
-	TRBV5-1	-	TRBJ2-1	TGCGCCAGCAGCTTGCAGGGGACTAACTACTACAATGAGCAGTTCTTC	CASSLQGTNYYNEQFF
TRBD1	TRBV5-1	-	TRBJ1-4	TGCGCCAGCAGCGGGGGACAGGGAGATGAAAAACTGTTTTTT	CASSGGQGDEKLFF
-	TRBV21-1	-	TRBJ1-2	TGTGCCAGCAGGACAGGGGGAGACTATGGCTACACCTTC	CASRTGGDYGYTF
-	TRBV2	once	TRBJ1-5	TGTGCCAGCAGTGCGGACGGGTCAGGCCAAAATCAGCCCCAGCATTTT	CASSADGSGQNQPQHF
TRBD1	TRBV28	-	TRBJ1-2	TGTGCCAGCAGTATTACAACAGGGGGCGTCTATGGCTACACCTTC	CASSITTGGVYGYTF
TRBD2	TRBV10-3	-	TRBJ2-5	TGTGCCATCAGTGAGTCTAGCGGGAAAGAGACCCAGTACTTC	CAISESSGKETQYF
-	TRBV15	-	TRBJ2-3	TGTGCCACCAGCAGGTCGTTTGGGCGGGCAAACACAGATACGCAGTATTTT	CATSRSFGRANTDTQYF
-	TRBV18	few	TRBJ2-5	TGTGCCAGCTCACCGTTCGAGCGGGTTAAGGGGACCCAGTACTTC	CASSPFERVKGTQYF
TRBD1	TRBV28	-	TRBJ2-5	TGTGCCAGCAGTTTAAGGGACAGGCCTCCAAAGACCCAGTACTTC	CASSLRDRPPKTQYF
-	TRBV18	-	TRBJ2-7	TGTGCCAGCTCACGCTCACAAAGAACCTACGAGCAGTACTTC	CASSRSQRTYEQYF
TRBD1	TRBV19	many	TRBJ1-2	TGTGCCAGTAGTATATTTCAGGGGGCGCGGAACTATGGCTACACCTTC	CASSIFQGARNYGYTF
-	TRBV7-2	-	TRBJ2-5	TGTGCCAGCAGCTTAGGGGTGTCGGGGACCAGAACCCAGTACTTC	CASSLGVSGTRTQYF
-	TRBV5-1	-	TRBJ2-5	TGCGCCAGCAGCTTGGACAGGGTGGTGCGGAAGGAGACCCAGTACTTC	CASSLDRVVRKETQYF
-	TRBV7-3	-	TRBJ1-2	TGTGCCAGCAGCTTACCAGGGATCTATGGCTACACCTTC	CASSLPGIYGYTF
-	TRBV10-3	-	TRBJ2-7	TGTGCCATCAGTCCAACAGGGATCCTCCACGAGCAGTACTTC	CAISPTGILHEQYF
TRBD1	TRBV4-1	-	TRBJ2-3	TGCGCCAGCAGCCAAGACGGGACAGGAAAAACAGATACGCAGTATTTT	CASSQDGTGKTDTQYF
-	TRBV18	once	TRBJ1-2	TGTGCCAGCTCACCATCGATAGATAACTATGGCTACACCTTC	CASSPSIDNYGYTF
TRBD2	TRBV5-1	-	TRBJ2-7	TGCGCCAGCAGCTTGAGCGGGGGGCAATGGAACGAGCAGTACTTC	CASSLSGGQWNEQYF
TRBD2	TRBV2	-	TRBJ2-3	TGTGCCAGCACGACCGGGGGGACAGATACGCAGTATTTT	CASTTGGTDTQYF
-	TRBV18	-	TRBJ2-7	TGTGCCAGCTCACTACCCGGGGTACCCTACGAGCAGTACTTC	CASSLPGVPYEQYF
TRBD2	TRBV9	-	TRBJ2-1	TGTGCCAGCAGCGTAGGGCTTAGCGGGATAAGCTCCTACAATGAGCAGTTCTTC	CASSVGLSGISSYNEQFF
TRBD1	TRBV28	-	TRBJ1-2	TGTGCCAGCAATCTCTGGGCACAGGGGCCGACATCTCCCACCTTC	CASNLWAQGPTSPTF
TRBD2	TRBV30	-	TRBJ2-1	TGTGCCGGCGGGGGGAGGCAGTTCTTC	CAGGGRQFF
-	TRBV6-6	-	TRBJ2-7	TGTGCCAGCAGTTACTCGATGGGCGGGAAAACGATTGAGCAGTACTTC	CASSYSMGGKTIEQYF
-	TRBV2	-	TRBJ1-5	TGTGCCAGCAGAGCAGGTTTTCCCCAATCATCCCAGCATTTT	CASRAGFPQSSQHF
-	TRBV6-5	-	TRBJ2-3	TGTGCCAGCAGTTACTCGTCCAGGGGCACCACAGATACGCAGTATTTT	CASSYSSRGTTDTQYF
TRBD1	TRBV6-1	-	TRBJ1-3	TGTGCCAGCAGTGAAAGGACAGGCGCTGAAAGGAGGCGAAACACCATATATTTT	CASSERTGAERRRNTIYF
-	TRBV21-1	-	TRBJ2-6	TGTGCCAGCAGCAAAGAAAGACGGGGTTCTGGGGCCAACGTCCTGACTTTC	CASSKERRGSGANVLTF
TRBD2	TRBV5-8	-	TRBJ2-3	TGTGCCAGCAGCCCGGGACTAGCAGACACAGATACGCAGTATTTT	CASSPGLADTDTQYF
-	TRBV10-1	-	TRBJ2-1	TGCGCCAGCAGTGGGGTGGTAAGGGGCAATGAGCAGTTCTTC	CASSGVVRGNEQFF
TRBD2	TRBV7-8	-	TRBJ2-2	TGTGCCAGCAGCCAGCGGGGGCCCGGGGAGCTGTTTTTT	CASSQRGPGELFF
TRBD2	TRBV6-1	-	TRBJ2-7	TGTGCCAGCTTTCGAGCGGGAGCCTCACTCTACGAGCAGTACTTC	CASFRAGASLYEQYF
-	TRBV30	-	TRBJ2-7	TGTGCCTGGAGTGCGCCGGGACTATCTGTCAGGGGTCAGTACTTC	CAWSAPGLSVRGQYF
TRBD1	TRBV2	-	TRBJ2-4	TGTGCCAGCAGCCCGACAGGGGCGAAAGTCATTCAGTACTTC	CASSPTGAKVIQYF
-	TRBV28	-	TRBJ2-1	TGTGCCAGCAGTCCTCCCCTTCGGGAGCCGTGGAATGAGCAGTTCTTC	CASSPPLREPWNEQFF
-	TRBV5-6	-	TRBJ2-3	TGTGCCAGCAGCTTACAGGGTTCCGCCACAGATACGCAGTATTTT	CASSLQGSATDTQYF
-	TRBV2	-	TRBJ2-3	TGTGCCAGCAGTAACCGGGACCTCGGGACAGATACGCAGTATTTT	CASSNRDLGTDTQYF
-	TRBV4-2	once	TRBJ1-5	TGTGCCAGCAGCCAAGATGGGGTACAGCCCCAGCATTTT	CASSQDGVQPQHF
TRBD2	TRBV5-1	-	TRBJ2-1	TGCGCCAGCAGACCGGGCGGGGGCAATGAGCAGTTCTTC	CASRPGGGNEQFF
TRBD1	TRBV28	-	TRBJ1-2	TGTGCCAGCAGAAAAGGACAGGGAAGATTAGCTAACTATGGCTACACCTTC	CASRKGQGRLANYGYTF
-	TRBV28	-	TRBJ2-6	TGTGCCAGCAGTTTTGAGCCTGGGGCCAACGTCCTGACTTTC	CASSFEPGANVLTF
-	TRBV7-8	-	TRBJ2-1	TGTGCCAGCAGCTTAGTCGGCGGGACCTACAATGAGCAGTTCTTC	CASSLVGGTYNEQFF
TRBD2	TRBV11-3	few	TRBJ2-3	TGTGCCAGCAGCTTAGATCCCTCTAGCGGGACAGATACGCAGTATTTT	CASSLDPSSGTDTQYF
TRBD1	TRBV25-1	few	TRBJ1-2	TGTGCCAGCACCCCGACAGGGAACTATGGCTACACCTTC	CASTPTGNYGYTF
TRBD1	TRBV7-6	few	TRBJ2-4	TGTGCCAGCAGCTTAGACGGGGGACAGGGGTGGAACATTCAGTACTTC	CASSLDGGQGWNIQYF
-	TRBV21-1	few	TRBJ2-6	TGTGCCAGCAGCAATGGCTGCTCTGGGGCCAACGTCCTGACTTTC	CASSNGCSGANVLTF
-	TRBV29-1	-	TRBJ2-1	TGCAGCGCCGACAGGAGCTCCTACAATGAGCAGTTCTTC	CSADRSSYNEQFF
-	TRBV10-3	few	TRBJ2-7	TGTGCCATCAGAATGACAGGTGACGAGGGGGAGCAGTACTTC	CAIRMTGDEGEQYF
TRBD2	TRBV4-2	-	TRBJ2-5	TGTGCCAGCAGCCAAGTGGGACTAGCGGGAGGTCAAGTGGGAGAGACCCAGTACTTC	CASSQVGLAGGQVGETQYF